These T cell receptor beta chains were read from a single sample in a study of long-term antiretroviral therapy in people with HIV. Sequencing was performed with immunoSEQ multiplex PCR; in TCRdb, only in-frame clones are kept and a portion is missing. The sample consists of about 25,000 clones, 86% of them appearing once. The sample consisted of unsorted PBMCs, taken 1.9 years after starting antiretroviral therapy. The receptors stem from a woman in her twenties or thirties with HIV. CDR3s include the opening cysteine and the closing phenylalanine or tryptophan. The order of the fields is V gene, clone size, J gene, D gene, CDR3 DNA, CDR3 protein. A D gene is named only where the DNA matches it firmly. A clone size is listed for some rows: how often the clone was seen (once, few, many), or a class if it is expanded.

TRBV6-5	NA	TRBJ1-5	NA	TGTGCCAGCAGCCCTCGAGGGTGGGAGCAGCCCCAGCATTTT	CASSPRGWEQPQHF
TRBV30	NA	TRBJ1-1	NA	TGTGCCTGGAGTGTATCACAGGGGAACACTGAAGCTTTCTTT	CAWSVSQGNTEAFF
TRBV9	NA	TRBJ2-3	TRBD1	TGTGCCAGCAGCCCCAGGACAGGGGGTCTGGATACGCAGTATTTT	CASSPRTGGLDTQYF
TRBV30	NA	TRBJ1-5	TRBD1	TGTGCCTGGAGAACAGGGGGGGATCAGCCCCAGCATTTT	CAWRTGGDQPQHF
TRBV7-9	NA	TRBJ1-2	NA	TGTGCCAGCAGCGAGGGAGTAGGGGAGGGCCCTAACTATGGCTACACCTTC	CASSEGVGEGPNYGYTF
TRBV29-1	NA	TRBJ2-3	NA	TGCAGCGTTGAGGGTACGCGGACAGATACGCAGTATTTT	CSVEGTRTDTQYF
TRBV20-1	NA	TRBJ1-2	NA	TGCAGTGCTACATACCCCGGAGGCTACACCTTC	CSATYPGGYTF
TRBV9	NA	TRBJ2-5	NA	TGTGCCAGCAGCGTAGACGAGGGGAGGTATGAGACCCAGTACTTC	CASSVDEGRYETQYF
TRBV10-3	NA	TRBJ2-3	NA	TGTGCCATCAGTGATGGCCCGCCAGGGGAACTCTTGGATACGCAGTATTTT	CAISDGPPGELLDTQYF
TRBV30	NA	TRBJ1-1	NA	TGTGCCTGGAGACGGGGATTTAACACTGAAGCTTTCTTT	CAWRRGFNTEAFF
TRBV6-6	NA	TRBJ1-1	NA	TGTGCCAGCAGTTCACCCGGGAACACTGAAGCTTTCTTT	CASSSPGNTEAFF
TRBV5-1	NA	TRBJ2-5	TRBD1	TGCGCCAGCAGCGGAGGGACAGGGGGCTACCAAGAGACCCAGTACTTC	CASSGGTGGYQETQYF
TRBV9	NA	TRBJ1-2	NA	TGTGCCAGCACCGGGGATATCTATGGCTACACCTTC	CASTGDIYGYTF
TRBV7-6	NA	TRBJ1-5	NA	TGTGCCAGCAGCTTAGTTTCGGGAAGTACCCAGCCCCAGCATTTT	CASSLVSGSTQPQHF
TRBV12-5	NA	TRBJ2-3	TRBD2	TGTGCTAGTGGTCGCTCTAGCGGACTCACAGATACGCAGTATTTT	CASGRSSGLTDTQYF
TRBV10-3	NA	TRBJ2-3	NA	TGTGCCATTCAGGACGGTAGGTCTAGCACAGATACGCAGTATTTT	CAIQDGRSSTDTQYF
TRBV4-1	NA	TRBJ2-2	TRBD2	TGCGCCAGCAGTCTTTACTACGGGGGGGCGGACACCGGGGAGCTGTTTTTT	CASSLYYGGADTGELFF
TRBV7-2	NA	TRBJ1-2	NA	TGTGCCAGCAGCTCATCGACAGGCCGTGGCTACACCTTC	CASSSSTGRGYTF
TRBV6-6	NA	TRBJ2-7	NA	TGTGCCAGCAGTGAGGACAGCTCCTACGAGCAGTACTTC	CASSEDSSYEQYF
TRBV27	once	TRBJ2-7	NA	TGTGCCAGCAGTTTCCGCGCGCCTCTGGAAGGGCGGTCCTTCTCCTACGAGCAGTACTTC	CASSFRAPLEGRSFSYEQYF
TRBV7-2	NA	TRBJ2-3	NA	TGTGCCAGCAGCCTTACGGGCCCAGATACGCAGTATTTT	CASSLTGPDTQYF
TRBV6-1	NA	TRBJ1-4	NA	TGTGCCAGCACCCTCATGGGAGAAAAACTGTTTTTT	CASTLMGEKLFF
TRBV18	NA	TRBJ1-1	NA	TGTGCCAGCTCACCATCTAGCAAGAACACTGAAGCTTTCTTT	CASSPSSKNTEAFF
TRBV5-1	NA	TRBJ2-3	NA	TGCGCCAGCAGCTTGGGTGGGGAAGATACGCAGTATTTT	CASSLGGEDTQYF
TRBV9	NA	TRBJ1-1	NA	TGTGCCAGCAGCGCCGGGACCTTGTACACTGAAGCTTTCTTT	CASSAGTLYTEAFF
TRBV19	few	TRBJ2-3	TRBD2	TGTGCCAGTAGTCCGGATGCGGGGGGGCCGGGAGATACGCAGTATTTT	CASSPDAGGPGDTQYF
TRBV7-8	NA	TRBJ1-1	NA	TGTGCCAGCAGCTTACGCAGGGTCACTGAAGCTTTCTTT	CASSLRRVTEAFF
TRBV4-2	few	TRBJ1-2	TRBD1	TGTGCCAGCAGCCAAACTCGGACAGGTAGCGGCTATGGCTACACCTTC	CASSQTRTGSGYGYTF
TRBV5-6	NA	TRBJ1-2	NA	TGTGCCAGCAGCCGCAAGACAGCCGGATCTTTCTATGGCTACACCTTC	CASSRKTAGSFYGYTF
TRBV7-9	few	TRBJ1-6	TRBD1	TGTGCCAGCAGCCTTGACAGGGCGGGTAATTCACCCCTCCACTTT	CASSLDRAGNSPLHF
TRBV7-8	NA	TRBJ2-1	NA	TGTGCCAGCAGCTTAGACTGGCTGAGGGAGCAGTTCTTC	CASSLDWLREQFF
TRBV2	NA	TRBJ2-7	TRBD1	TGTGCCAGCAGTGAAACAGGGGGTCACTACGAGCAGTACTTC	CASSETGGHYEQYF
TRBV10-3	NA	TRBJ2-3	NA	TGTGCCATCAGTAGGGGGGCCGACGCAGATACGCAGTATTTT	CAISRGADADTQYF
TRBV19	NA	TRBJ1-6	NA	TGTGCCAGTAGTATTACGGAGGGTTATAATTCACCCCTCCACTTT	CASSITEGYNSPLHF
TRBV7-9	NA	TRBJ1-1	NA	TGTGCCAGCAGCTTCGGGGCAATGGGGGGCGGGCGGACTGAAGCTTTCTTT	CASSFGAMGGGRTEAFF
TRBV7-9	NA	TRBJ1-5	NA	TGTGCCAGCAGCTTAGCAGCCCGGGAGCCCCAGCATTTT	CASSLAAREPQHF
TRBV6-1	NA	TRBJ1-5	TRBD1	TGTGCCAGCAGTGAAGCCGACTTTAGGGACAGGGGGCGGCCCCAGCATTTT	CASSEADFRDRGRPQHF
TRBV6-1	NA	TRBJ1-3	NA	TGTGCCAGCAGTGAAATCAGGACCTCTGGAAACACCATATATTTT	CASSEIRTSGNTIYF
TRBV7-9	NA	TRBJ2-1	NA	TGTGCCAGCAGCTTACCCAGAATAGGGCGTTACAATGAGCAGTTCTTC	CASSLPRIGRYNEQFF
TRBV6-1	NA	TRBJ1-1	NA	TGTGCCAGCCGATCGGGAGGGGCGAACACTGAAGCTTTCTTT	CASRSGGANTEAFF
TRBV2	NA	TRBJ1-5	NA	TGTGCCAGCAGTGAAGAGACGGGGCGGCCCCAGCATTTT	CASSEETGRPQHF